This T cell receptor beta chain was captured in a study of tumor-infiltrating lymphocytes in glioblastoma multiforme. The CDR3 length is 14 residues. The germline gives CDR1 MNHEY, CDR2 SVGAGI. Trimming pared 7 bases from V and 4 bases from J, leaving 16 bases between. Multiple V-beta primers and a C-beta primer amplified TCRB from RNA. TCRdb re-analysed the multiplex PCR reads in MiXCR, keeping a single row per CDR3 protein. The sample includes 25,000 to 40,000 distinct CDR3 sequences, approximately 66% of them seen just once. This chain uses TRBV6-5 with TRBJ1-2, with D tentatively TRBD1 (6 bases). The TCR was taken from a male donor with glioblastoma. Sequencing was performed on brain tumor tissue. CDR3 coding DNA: TGTGCCAGCAACCCCCAGGGGACCCCCTATGGCTACACCTTC. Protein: CASNPQGTPYGYTF.